One and the same sample provided the 11 T cell receptor beta chains below, sequenced in a study of blood T cell repertoires in COVID-19 (dated by TCRdb to the early 2020s). Libraries came from the immunoSEQ multiplex PCR assay. What TCRdb holds here is the immuneACCESS table cut down to in-frame rearrangements. Part of the clones is not present; checked against another copy, under half of the missing clones reflect an unresolved V gene, and the others are unexplained. The sample table shows tens of thousands of clones, and roughly 78% are seen once. The ten largest clonotypes hold more than 20% of the sample. The sequenced sample consisted of peripheral blood. These receptors originate from a man aged 55 to 70 with active or convalescent COVID-19.

This clone occurred a few times. The same CDR3 arises from other DNA sequences in this sample as well. CDR3: CASSIGQLNSPLHF. CDR3 DNA: TGTGCCAGTAGTATCGGACAGCTTAATTCACCCCTCCACTTT. The V and J genes are TRBV19 and TRBJ1-6; possibly TRBD1 for D (6 bases). The CDR3 consists of 14 residues. V lost 3 bases, J lost 6 bases, and 9 bases lay in between. Germline loops: CDR1 LNHDA, CDR2 SQIVND (reference sequence).

This clone occurred once. The chain combines TRBV11-2 with TRBJ1-3; D may be TRBD1 (6 bases). This CDR3 region has 15 residues. The V gene lost 3 bases and the J gene lost 4 bases, with 13 bases spanning the gap. The germline gives CDR1 SGHAT, CDR2 FQNNGV. CDR3 region: CASSFTTGSGNTIYF. CDR3 nucleotide sequence: TGTGCCAGCAGCTTTACCACAGGGTCCGGAAACACCATATATTTT.

The chain is built from TRBV6-5 and TRBJ1-1; possibly TRBD1 for D (6 bases). The CDR3 covers 14 residues. Germline V gene lookup returns CDR1 MNHEY and CDR2 SVGAGI. With 5 bases removed from V and 1 base from J, the gap between germline ends came to 11 bases. The CDR3 bases are TGTGCCAGCAGTCCCCGAGGGGGGAACACTGAAGCTTTCTTT. This translates into CASSPRGGNTEAFF.

J is TRBJ2-3 and V is TRBV7-3; 9 bases match TRBD2. In germline, CDR1 is SGHTA, CDR2 FQGTGA. The V and J ends lost 2 bases and 4 bases, in that order; junction bases with no gene match: 13. CDR3 length: 18 amino acids. In nucleotides, the CDR3 is TGTGCCAGCAGCTTATATCCCCAGGGTAGCGGGGGACCAGATACGCAGTATTTT. It specifies CASSLYPQGSGGPDTQYF.

The rearrangement joins TRBV19 to TRBJ2-7; a possible D gene is TRBD1 (5 bases). V lost 5 bases to trimming and J lost 2 bases, with 19 bases between them. Germline-derived CDR1 and CDR2 are LNHDA and SQIVND (reference sequence). The CDR3 is 16 residues long. CDR3 in DNA: TGTGCCAGTAGTTCGTACCAGGACACCTCAACCTACGAGCAGTACTTC. Protein: CASSSYQDTSTYEQYF. The variable domain in full, completed from reference TRBV19 and TRBJ2-7, reads DGGITQSPKYLFRKEGQNVTLSCEQNLNHDAMYWYRQDPGQGLRLIYYSQIVNDFQKGDIAEGYSVSREKKESFPLTVTSAQKNPTAFYLCASSSYQDTSTYEQYFGPGTRLTVT.

V is TRBV27 and J is TRBJ2-4, with TRBD1 matching over 7 bases. J lost 0 bases, V lost 4 bases, and 9 bases had no gene match. The CDR3 covers 17 residues. Per the germline V gene, CDR1 is MNHEY and CDR2 is SMNVEV (reference sequence). The CDR3 sequence: CASSSYRTGLAKNIQYF. The CDR3 bases are TGTGCCAGCAGTTCGTACAGGACAGGACTAGCCAAAAACATTCAGTACTTC.

This chain joins TRBV7-2 and TRBJ1-1; unclear D gene. This CDR3 has 12 amino acids. The ends were cut back, 3 bases at V and 11 bases at J, with 13 bases in the middle. Germline V CDR1 and CDR2: SGHTA, FQGNSA. CDR3 region: CASSFQAARAFF. The CDR3 nucleotides read TGTGCCAGCAGCTTTCAAGCTGCTAGGGCTTTCTTT. The variable domain in full, completed from reference TRBV7-2 and TRBJ1-1, reads GAGVSQSPSNKVTEKGKDVELRCDPISGHTALYWYRQSLGQGLEFLIYFQGNSAPDKSGLPSDRFSAERTGGSVSTLTIQRTQQEDSAVYLCASSFQAARAFFGQGTRLTVV.

The chain carries TRBV15 and TRBJ2-1, with 13 bases matching TRBD2. The CDR3 runs 18 residues. CDR1 LNHNV and CDR2 YYDKDF come from the germline V gene (reference sequence). V lost 0 bases, J lost 0 bases, and 2 bases stayed unmatched. CDR3 sequence reads: CATSRELAGGSSYNEQFF. The DNA for the CDR3 is TGTGCCACCAGCAGAGAACTAGCGGGGGGGAGCTCCTACAATGAGCAGTTCTTC.

This clone was observed many times. The chain recombines TRBV11-2 with TRBJ1-2, with D maybe TRBD1 (6 bases). CDR3 size: 15 residues. Trimming took off 3 bases at V and 4 bases at J, with 15 bases between the two ends. The germline gives CDR1 SGHAT, CDR2 FQNNGV. CDR3 bases: TGTGCCAGCAGCTTTACACAGGGATCGTCCTATGGCTACACCTTC. Translation: CASSFTQGSSYGYTF. Drawing the rest from reference TRBV11-2 and TRBJ1-2, the complete variable domain is EAGVAQSPRYKIIEKRQSVAFWCNPISGHATLYWYQQILGQGPKLLIQFQNNGVVDDSQLPKDRFSAERLKGVDSTLKIQPAKLEDSAVYLCASSFTQGSSYGYTFGSGTRLTVV.

The chain uses TRBV29-1 and TRBJ1-2; 7 bases map to TRBD1. Germline CDR1 and CDR2: SQVTM and ANQGSEA. The CDR3 consists of 12 residues. Losses at the gene ends were 7 bases for V and 2 bases for J; bases not matched to a gene: 4. CDR3 DNA: TGCAGCGCCCGAGGGGGCAACTATGGCTACACCTTC. Its protein product is CSARGGNYGYTF.

This clone was seen repeatedly, ten times or more. The rearrangement links TRBV5-1 to TRBJ1-1; the match to TRBD1 covers 8 bases. This CDR3 has 15 amino acids. Losses at the gene ends were 2 bases for V and 1 base for J; bases not matched to a gene: 4. CDR1 SGHRS and CDR2 YFSETQ come from the germline V gene. CDR3: CASSFPDRENTEAFF. CDR3 bases: TGCGCCAGCAGCTTCCCGGACAGGGAGAACACTGAAGCTTTCTTT.